Below, one T cell receptor beta chain is given with its context. No cognate antigen has been identified for it. Base qualities are not at hand, and no much larger clone is one base apart. The CDR3 regions of human TCRbeta chains were subjected to immunosequencing. Turning to the authors' computational methods: Repertoire TCRs were matched against a reference library of SARS-CoV-2-specific TCRs generated with the MIRA antigen-specificity platform. Breadth meant the fraction of unique TCRs that were SARS-CoV-2-associated, whereas depth meant the fraction of total T cells that were SARS-CoV-2-associated. Each spike-specific TCR was assigned to its reactive spike region and to a CD4 or CD8 class using the MIRA data. Log10-transformed breadth and depth values were compared by one-way ANOVA with Sidak's multiple comparisons tests. TCRdb stores this immuneACCESS table with in-frame sequences only. Part of the clones is absent; in the studies checked, under half of the shortfall reflects unresolved V genes, and no reason is known for the rest. The V and J calls and the clone size are those of that table, but D and trimming were determined from the DNA. The sample includes 90,000 to 150,000 clones, with around 87% observed a single time. The ten largest clones represent around 2.5% of the sample.

This record belongs to a study of T cell responses to AZD1222 COVID-19 vaccine (dated by TCRdb to about 2021). Notes on the research overall: A total of 233 trial participants underwent TCR sequencing, of whom nearly 210 received two doses of AZD1222 and about 25 received two doses of the MenACWY control vaccine. Trial participants were enrolled by age into subgroups of 18-55, 56-69 and 70-plus years, and roughly 160, 29 and 62 TCR-sequenced participants, respectively, were included in these subgroups. Overall results and qualifications from the work: Conclusions about previously exposed vaccinees are limited, since just six or seven AZD1222 recipients were seropositive for SARS-CoV-2 at baseline. In the small 56-69-year group, the increase in depth fell short of significance, most likely because of low power. Because no samples from the day 14 peak response were available, repertoires could be characterized only after the peak T cell response. CD4 TCRs associated with the vaccine covered the entire spike protein, and the dominant responses were in regions 160-218 and 743-854. After two AZD1222 doses, both the breadth and the depth of spike-specific TCRs were significantly higher than at day 0 and than in MenACWY recipients. Participants were mostly white British, with more females than males. The authors suggested clonal diversity may have been underestimated. Epitopes outside the regions mutated in the B.1.351 and B.1.1.7 variants were reportedly recognized by nearly half of the unique spike-specific TCRs.

Interpreted using the paper, the time point label stands for: about 28 days (+/-7) after the second vaccine dose. AZD1222 recipients whose second dose came at about 4 weeks and those whose second dose came at about 12 weeks were combined into one group, since spike-specific TCR depth and breadth did not differ between the two schedules. Vaccinee samples were obtained from the UK trials COV001 and COV002, which included a single-blind randomized controlled phase 2/3 trial of AZD1222 (ChAdOx1 nCoV-19) in healthy adults. Trial participant PBMC samples were collected at day 0 and day 28 after the second dose for TCRbeta chain sequencing. As encoded in the germline V gene, CDR1 is LGHNA while CDR2 is YNFKEQ. V gives up 5 bases and J gives up 2 bases, and the segment between their germline ends measures 16 bases. The CDR3 has 16 amino acids, counting the end cysteine and phenylalanine. Of all the DNA, just the CDR3 is kept, 48 bases in frame from base 1.

Rearrangement joined TRBV4-2 to TRBJ1-5, with TRBD1 tentatively as D gene (6 bases match). Sequencing was performed on peripheral blood, taken 28 days after the second AZD1222 dose. The sequence was obtained from an adult who received the AZD1222 COVID-19 vaccine. The nucleotide sequence is given as TGTGCCAGCAGCTCTTTCTACGGGGGCCGCAATCAGCCCCAGCATTTT. It translates to CASSSFYGGRNQPQHF.